The sequence of this T cell receptor beta chain was determined in a study of OX40 agonist ivuxolimab in advanced cancers. Study findings and constraints: Low normalized T-cell clonal expansion also characterized some of the nonresponders. At 0.1 to 3.0 mg/kg and by week 6, clonal expansion occurred in CD4+ and CD8+ blood T cells.

Concerning this clone itself: The antigen is unknown.

Samples of blood were obtained at baseline, on cycle 4 day 1, and on cycle 7 day 1. Sequencing used immunoSEQ multiplex PCR; TCRdb keeps in-frame clones, though not all of them. The sample has tens of thousands of clones, 86% seen once; the top ten hold about 12%. The CDR3 consists of 13 residues. V lost 3 bases to trimming and J lost 3 bases, with 7 bases between them. Germline CDR1 SGDLS, CDR2 YYNGEE. The rearrangement links TRBV9 to TRBJ1-5, with D unclear. The sample consisted of CD4+ or CD8+ T cells sorted from blood, taken in a trial of the OX40 agonist ivuxolimab. The sequence came from an adult with an advanced solid tumor such as melanoma, head and neck, liver or kidney cancer. CDR3 loop: CASSGILNQPQHF. CDR3 nucleotide sequence: TGTGCCAGCAGCGGGATCCTCAATCAGCCCCAGCATTTT.